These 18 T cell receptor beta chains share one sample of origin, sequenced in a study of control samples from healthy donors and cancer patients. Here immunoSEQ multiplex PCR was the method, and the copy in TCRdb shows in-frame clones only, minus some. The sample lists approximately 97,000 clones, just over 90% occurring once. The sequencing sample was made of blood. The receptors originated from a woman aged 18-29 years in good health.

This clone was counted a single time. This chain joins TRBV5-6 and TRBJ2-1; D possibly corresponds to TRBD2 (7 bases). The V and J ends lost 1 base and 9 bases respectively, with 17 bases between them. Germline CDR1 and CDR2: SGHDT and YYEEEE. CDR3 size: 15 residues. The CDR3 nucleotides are TGTGCCAGCAGCTTGTGGCGGGGGCCCGCAGGTGAGCAGTTCTTC. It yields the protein CASSLWRGPAGEQFF.

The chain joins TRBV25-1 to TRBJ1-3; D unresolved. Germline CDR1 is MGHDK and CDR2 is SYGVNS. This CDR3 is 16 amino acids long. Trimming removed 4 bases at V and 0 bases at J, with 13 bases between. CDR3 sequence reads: CASSALGSSSGNTIYF. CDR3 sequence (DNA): TGTGCCAGCAGTGCCCTCGGATCAAGCTCTGGAAACACCATATATTTT. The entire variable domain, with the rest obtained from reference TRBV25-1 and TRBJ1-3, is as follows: EADIYQTPRYLVIGTGKKITLECSQTMGHDKMYWYQQDPGMELHLIHYSYGVNSTEKGDLSSESTVSRIRTEHFPLTLESARPSHTSQYLCASSALGSSSGNTIYFGEGSWLTVV.

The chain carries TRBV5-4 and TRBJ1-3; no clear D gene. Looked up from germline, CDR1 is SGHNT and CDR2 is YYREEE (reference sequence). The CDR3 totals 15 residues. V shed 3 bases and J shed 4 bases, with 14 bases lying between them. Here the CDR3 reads CASSYEGWAGNTIYF. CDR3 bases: TGTGCCAGCAGCTACGAGGGTTGGGCAGGAAACACCATATATTTT.

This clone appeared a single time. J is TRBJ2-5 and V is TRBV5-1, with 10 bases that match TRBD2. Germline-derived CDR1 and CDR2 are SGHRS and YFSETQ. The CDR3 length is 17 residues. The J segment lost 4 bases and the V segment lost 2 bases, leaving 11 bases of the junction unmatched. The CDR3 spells CASSFTNPGLARETQYF. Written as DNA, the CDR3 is TGCGCCAGCAGCTTTACAAACCCGGGACTAGCGAGAGAGACCCAGTACTTC.

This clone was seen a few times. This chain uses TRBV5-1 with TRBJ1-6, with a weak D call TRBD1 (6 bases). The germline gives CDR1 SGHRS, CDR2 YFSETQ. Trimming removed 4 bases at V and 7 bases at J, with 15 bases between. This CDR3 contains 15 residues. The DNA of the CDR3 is TGCGCCAGCAGCCTCCAGGGGATGACGAATTCACCCCTCCACTTT. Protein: CASSLQGMTNSPLHF.

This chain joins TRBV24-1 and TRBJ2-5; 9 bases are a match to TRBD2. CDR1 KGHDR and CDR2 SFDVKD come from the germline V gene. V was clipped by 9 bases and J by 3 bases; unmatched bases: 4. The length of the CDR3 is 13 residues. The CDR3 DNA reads TGTGCCACCCGGGGCGGGGGGGAAGAGACCCAGTACTTC. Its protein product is CATRGGGEETQYF.

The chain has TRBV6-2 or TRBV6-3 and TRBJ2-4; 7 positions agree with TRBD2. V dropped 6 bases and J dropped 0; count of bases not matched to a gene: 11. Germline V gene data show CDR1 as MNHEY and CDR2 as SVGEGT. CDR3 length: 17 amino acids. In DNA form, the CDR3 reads TGTGCCAGCAGCCCCCACTCGGGGAGGGTAGCCAAAAACATTCAGTACTTC. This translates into CASSPHSGRVAKNIQYF.

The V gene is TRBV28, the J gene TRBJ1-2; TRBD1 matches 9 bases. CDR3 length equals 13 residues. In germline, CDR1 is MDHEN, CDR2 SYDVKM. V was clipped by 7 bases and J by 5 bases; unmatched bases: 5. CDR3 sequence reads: CASKSGTGYGYTF. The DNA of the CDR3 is TGTGCCAGCAAGAGTGGGACAGGGTATGGCTACACCTTC.

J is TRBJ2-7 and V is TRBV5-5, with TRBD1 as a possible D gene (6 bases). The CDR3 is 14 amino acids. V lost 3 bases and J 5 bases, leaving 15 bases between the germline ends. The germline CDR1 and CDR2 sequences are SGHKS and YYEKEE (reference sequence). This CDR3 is CASSYEQGSNEQYF. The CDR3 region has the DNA TGTGCCAGCAGCTACGAACAGGGTTCCAACGAGCAGTACTTC. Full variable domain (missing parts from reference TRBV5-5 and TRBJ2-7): DAGVTQSPTHLIKTRGQQVTLRCSPISGHKSVSWYQQVLGQGPQFIFQYYEKEERGRGNFPDRFSARQFPNYSSELNVNALLLGDSALYLCASSYEQGSNEQYFGPGTRLTVT.

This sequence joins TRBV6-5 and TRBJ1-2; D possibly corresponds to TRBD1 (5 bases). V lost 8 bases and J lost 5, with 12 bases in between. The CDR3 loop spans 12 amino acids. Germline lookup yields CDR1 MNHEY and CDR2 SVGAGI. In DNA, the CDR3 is TGTGCCAGCCTTTGGGGGATGTATGGCTACACCTTC. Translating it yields CASLWGMYGYTF.

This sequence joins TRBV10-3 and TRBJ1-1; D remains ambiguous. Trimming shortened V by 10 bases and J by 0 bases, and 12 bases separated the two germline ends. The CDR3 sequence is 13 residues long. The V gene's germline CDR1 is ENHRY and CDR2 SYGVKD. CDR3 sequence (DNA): TGTGCCACCCAAGGCGAGATGAACACTGAAGCTTTCTTT. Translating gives CATQGEMNTEAFF.

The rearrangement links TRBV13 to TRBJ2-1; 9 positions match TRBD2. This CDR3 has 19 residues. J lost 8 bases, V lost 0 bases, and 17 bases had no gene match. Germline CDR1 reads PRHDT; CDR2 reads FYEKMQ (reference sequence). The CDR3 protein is CASSLGAESGGGAADEQFF. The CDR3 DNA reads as TGTGCCAGCAGCTTAGGAGCCGAGTCGGGCGGGGGGGCCGCCGATGAGCAGTTCTTC.

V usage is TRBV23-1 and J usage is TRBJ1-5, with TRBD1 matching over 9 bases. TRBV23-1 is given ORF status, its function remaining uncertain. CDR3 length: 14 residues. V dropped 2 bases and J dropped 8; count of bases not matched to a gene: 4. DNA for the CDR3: TGCGCCAGCAGTCAAGGGACAGGGAGAAAGCCCCAGCATTTT. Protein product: CASSQGTGRKPQHF.

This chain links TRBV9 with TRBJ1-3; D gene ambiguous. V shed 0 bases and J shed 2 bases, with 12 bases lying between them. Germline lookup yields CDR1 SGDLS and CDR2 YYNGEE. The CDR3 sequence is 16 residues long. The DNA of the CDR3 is TGTGCCAGCAGCGTAGATGCGGGAGTACCTGGAAACACCATATATTTT. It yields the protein CASSVDAGVPGNTIYF. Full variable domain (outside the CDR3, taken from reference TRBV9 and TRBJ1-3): DSGVTQTPKHLITATGQRVTLRCSPRSGDLSVYWYQQSLDQGLQFLIQYYNGEERAKGNILERFSAQQFPDLHSELNLSSLELGDSALYFCASSVDAGVPGNTIYFGEGSWLTVV.

The CDR3, as DNA: TGTGCCAGCAGAGAACCCGGGGGGCGGGTTGAAGCTTTCTTT. This encodes CASREPGGRVEAFF. The V call is TRBV2, the J call TRBJ1-1; the D gene is possibly TRBD1 (6 bases). From germline, CDR1 is SNHLY and CDR2 FYNNEI. CDR3 length: 14 residues. Trimming cost V 6 bases and J 7 bases, with 18 bases left between them.

In DNA, the CDR3 is TGTGCCAGTAGTATTGCCCGCAACCCTAACTATGGCTACACCTTC. Protein sequence: CASSIARNPNYGYTF. The chain links TRBV19 to TRBJ1-2; no clear D gene. The CDR3 consists of 15 residues. CDR1 and CDR2 (germline): LNHDA, SQIVND (reference sequence). Trimming removed 3 bases at V and 0 bases at J, with 11 bases between.

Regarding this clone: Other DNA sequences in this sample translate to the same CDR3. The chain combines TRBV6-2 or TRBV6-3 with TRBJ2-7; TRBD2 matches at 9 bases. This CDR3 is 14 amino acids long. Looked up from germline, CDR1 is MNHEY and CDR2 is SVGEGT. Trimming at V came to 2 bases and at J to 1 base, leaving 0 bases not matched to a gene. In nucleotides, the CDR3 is TGTGCCAGCAGTTACACTAGCGGGTCCTACGAGCAGTACTTC. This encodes CASSYTSGSYEQYF.

The CDR3 region is CASSEGRYSYEQYF. CDR3 bases: TGCGCCAGCAGTGAAGGGCGGTACTCCTACGAGCAGTACTTC. The chain carries TRBV10-2 and TRBJ2-7; no definite D call. V was pared by 3 bases and J by 0 bases, with 9 bases between. The germline CDR1 and CDR2 sequences are WSHSY and SAAADI. The CDR3 consists of 14 residues.